Presented here are 10 T cell receptor beta chains from one specimen sequenced in a study of T cell responses to AZD1222 COVID-19 vaccine. Clones were sequenced by immunoSEQ multiplex PCR, and TCRdb holds only the in-frame ones, with some missing. Among about 84,000 clones listed, roughly nine tenths were seen once. Source: peripheral blood, taken on day 0 of AZD1222 vaccination. The receptors stem from an adult in good health.

This CDR3 is CASSEFSGSTDTQYF. The CDR3 DNA reads as TGTGCCAGCAGTGAGTTTAGCGGGAGCACAGATACGCAGTATTTT. This chain connects TRBV2 to TRBJ2-3; the match to TRBD2 covers 7 bases. V dropped 3 bases and J dropped 0; count of bases not matched to a gene: 3. The CDR3 is 15 residues long. Looked up from germline, CDR1 is SNHLY and CDR2 is FYNNEI.

The V call is TRBV7-9, the J call TRBJ1-5, with D uncertain. Germline-derived CDR1 and CDR2 are SEHNR and FQNEAQ (reference sequence). This CDR3 is built from 13 residues. V lost 5 bases and J 2 bases, leaving 7 bases between the germline ends. CDR3 sequence: CASSDLGNQPQHF. The CDR3 DNA reads as TGTGCCAGCAGCGACCTGGGCAATCAGCCCCAGCATTTT.

This chain uses TRBV6-5 with TRBJ1-1, with D unresolved. CDR1 and CDR2 from the germline V gene are MNHEY and SVGAGI. V shed 8 bases and J shed 8 bases, with 15 bases lying between them. The CDR3 is made up of 12 amino acids. The CDR3 DNA reads TGTGCCAGCCGAACGGGGAGGACGGAAGCTTTCTTT. Translation gives CASRTGRTEAFF.

The V call is TRBV19, the J call TRBJ1-5; no definite D call. Trimming left V 4 bases short and J 8 bases short, with 18 bases between. The CDR3 covers 15 residues. The germline CDR1 and CDR2 sequences are LNHDA and SQIVND (reference sequence). The CDR3 bases are TGTGCCAGTAGTACGGAGGAGAGGCCTCGGGAGCCCCAGCATTTT. Protein: CASSTEERPREPQHF.

This chain connects TRBV27 to TRBJ1-5; D possibly corresponds to TRBD1 (5 bases). Germline V lookup: CDR1 MNHEY, CDR2 SMNVEV (reference sequence). The CDR3 is made up of 13 amino acids. V gave up 2 bases and J gave up 5 bases, with 7 bases separating them. The DNA for the CDR3 is TGTGCCAGCAGTTTACGAGGGGATCAGCCCCAGCATTTT. This sequence encodes CASSLRGDQPQHF.

The rearrangement uses TRBV27 and TRBJ1-1, with a possible D match to TRBD1 (6 bases). Germline values: CDR1 MNHEY, CDR2 SMNVEV (reference sequence). The CDR3 spans 15 residues. V lost 4 bases to trimming and J lost 5 bases, with 17 bases between them. The CDR3 nucleotides read TGTGCCAGCAGTTCGGGACAAGTAGGGGGGACTGAAGCTTTCTTT. This codes for CASSSGQVGGTEAFF.

The chain uses TRBV6-1 and TRBJ2-7; perhaps TRBD2 as D (5 bases). Germline CDR1 and CDR2: MNHNS and SASEGT. The V end was cut by 2 bases, the J end by 0 bases, with 8 bases between. The CDR3 sequence is 14 residues long. The CDR3 loop is CASSEPGSSYEQYF. CDR3 DNA: TGTGCCAGCAGTGAACCGGGGAGCTCCTACGAGCAGTACTTC.

This chain joins TRBV5-5 and TRBJ2-5; tentatively, D is TRBD1 (6 bases). Per the germline V gene, CDR1 is SGHKS and CDR2 is YYEKEE (reference sequence). V was cut by 0 bases and J by 4 bases, with 19 bases left in between. This CDR3 spans 17 amino acids. CDR3 sequence: CASSLAPGDIRRETQYF. The CDR3 nucleotides read TGTGCCAGCAGCTTGGCCCCAGGGGACATACGTCGAGAGACCCAGTACTTC.

The V and J genes are TRBV6-1 and TRBJ1-1; D not certain. Per the germline V gene, CDR1 is MNHNS and CDR2 is SASEGT. Trimming pared 1 base from V and 1 base from J, leaving 7 bases between. The CDR3 length is 14 residues. The CDR3 DNA is TGTGCCAGCAGTGAAGTACTAGGGAACACTGAAGCTTTCTTT. This translates into CASSEVLGNTEAFF.

The chain couples TRBV27 to TRBJ2-7, with 8 bases identical to TRBD2. The length of the CDR3 is 15 residues. V gave up 3 bases and J gave up 3 bases; unmatched junction bases: 7. Germline V gene lookup returns CDR1 MNHEY and CDR2 SMNVEV (reference sequence). In nucleotides, the CDR3 is TGTGCCAGCAGTTTTTTGGCGGGAGGAGGCTACGAGCAGTACTTC. It specifies CASSFLAGGGYEQYF.